This is a list of T cell receptor beta chains from one sample in a study of read filtering for tumor transcriptome and immune sequencing. A single record per CDR3 protein comes from TCRdb applying MiXCR to the reads. The sample includes 35,000 to 55,000 distinct CDR3 sequences, over 9.5% of them seen just once. Sequencing input: a population of CD138-negative cells sorted from bone marrow. The source is a donor older than 35 with multiple myeloma. CDR3s leave out the opening cysteine and the closing phenylalanine or tryptophan.

j_call v_call cdr3_aa
TRBJ1-6 TRBV27 ASSLSFALAPREKEGSPLH
TRBJ2-1 TRBV2 ASSSRDRGQGDEQF
TRBJ2-4 TRBV2 ASSSPGTGTY
TRBJ1-4 TRBV7-9 ASSLGDRRNEKLF
TRBJ2-1 TRBV6-5 ASSYSNRANEQF
TRBJ2-5 TRBV28 ASSPTDGGETQY
TRBJ2-1 TRBV5-4 ASSPTSGTHSNEQF
TRBJ2-1 TRBV6-5 ASSLGLAVNNEQF
TRBJ2-7 TRBV4-3 ASSSKVTATEQY
TRBJ2-5 TRBV19 ATLGTGGIETQY
TRBJ2-5 TRBV29-1 SVEGPPGLQETQY
TRBJ2-7 TRBV4-1 ASSSQDRDYPEQY
TRBJ2-1 TRBV9 ASSPDSGSYNEQF
TRBJ2-1 TRBV15 ATSRGLAVYNEQF
TRBJ2-1 TRBV2 ASSEVQGQF
TRBJ2-1 TRBV7-9 ASSLERELRNEQF
TRBJ2-1 TRBV19 ASSANRDRGLNEQF
TRBJ2-1 TRBV30 AWSVIGGRYNEQF
TRBJ2-7 TRBV10-3 AISDPGSEQY
TRBJ2-5 TRBV3-1 ASSQEVIGTQY
TRBJ2-3 TRBV19 ASSTLPDSTDTQY
TRBJ2-1 TRBV4-1 ASSQGLASGYNEQF
TRBJ2-1 TRBV12-3/TRBV12-4 ASSLSVLYNEQF
TRBJ2-3 TRBV6-4 ASSGRTAGEDDTQY
TRBJ2-1 TRBV7-9 ASSFLKLAGGRWEEQF
TRBJ2-3 TRBV5-6 ASSWTGDSDTQY
TRBJ1-1 TRBV5-1 ASSLVGQNTEAF
TRBJ1-5 TRBV20-1 SAHTGGGQPQH
TRBJ2-1 TRBV30 AWIPWTGDEQF
TRBJ2-2 TRBV6-6 TSNLGGIRELF
TRBJ2-1 TRBV6-2/TRBV6-3 ASSEEGLARYNEQF
TRBJ2-3 TRBV7-9 ASSLLTPDTQY
TRBJ2-7 TRBV6-5 ASSKISRDRGGEQY
TRBJ2-1 TRBV4-1 ASSRVAGGKVHNEQF
TRBJ2-3 TRBV20-1 SAREGIRWNTQY